This T cell receptor beta chain was retrieved from a study of T cell clones after liver transplantation. Study background: TCRbeta sequencing after a pre-transplant mixed lymphocyte reaction identified graft-donor-reactive clones, later tracked in post-transplant blood.

Germline V gene sequence: CDR1 SEHNR, CDR2 FQNEAQ (reference sequence). V lost 5 bases and J 2 bases, leaving 11 bases between the germline ends. The CDR3 spans 14 residues. The data were produced by immunoSEQ multiplex PCR, yet TCRdb's version contains in-frame clones alone and is incomplete. This sample has tens of thousands of clones, with nearly 85% found just once. The chain links TRBV7-9 to TRBJ2-3, with a weak D call TRBD2 (5 bases). The material was CD4+ T cells from blood, obtained approximately 3.5 years after liver transplant. This clonotype was sampled from a human patient who received a liver transplant. Some T cells may arise from the graft donor. The CDR3 protein is CASSVGGFTDTQYF. Here the CDR3 DNA reads TGTGCCAGCAGCGTCGGAGGTTTCACAGATACGCAGTATTTT.